A selection of T cell receptor beta chains follows, all from one sample in a study of blood T cell repertoires in COVID-19. Data came from immunoSEQ multiplex PCR; TCRdb stores just in-frame clones and leaves some out. The profile shows some 220,000 clones, 65% to 85% of them singletons. The specimen sequenced was peripheral blood. Every receptor here comes from a human donor in a cohort sampled during active COVID-19. CDR3s include the opening cysteine and the closing phenylalanine or tryptophan. D genes are given only for firm matches. Clone size is shown for a subset of rows, as once, few, many or a class of expanded clone.

J: TRBJ2-6
size: NA
D: TRBD2
V: TRBV3-1/TRBV3-2
DNA: TGTGCCAGCAGCCCCCGGGGGGGCTCTGGGGCCAACGTCCTGACTTTC
CDR3: CASSPRGGSGANVLTF

J: TRBJ1-1
size: NA
D: NA
V: TRBV10-1
DNA: TGCGCCAGCAGTGTCGCGGCAGACCCGAACACTGAAGCTTTCTTT
CDR3: CASSVAADPNTEAFF

J: TRBJ2-7
size: NA
D: TRBD2
V: TRBV6-5
DNA: TGTGCCAGCAATCCTCTGGGGGGGGCCTACGAGCAGTACTTC
CDR3: CASNPLGGAYEQYF

J: TRBJ1-4
size: NA
D: NA
V: TRBV18
DNA: TGTGCCAGCTCACCACCCGTAGGGGCCAATGAAAAACTGTTTTTT
CDR3: CASSPPVGANEKLFF

J: TRBJ1-2
size: NA
D: TRBD1
V: TRBV19
DNA: TGTGCCAGTAGTACTCAGGGGGGATCTTACTATGGCTACACCTTC
CDR3: CASSTQGGSYYGYTF

J: TRBJ1-5
size: NA
D: TRBD1
V: TRBV11-2
DNA: TGTGCCAGCAGTAAACAGGGGGTTCAGCCCCAGCATTTT
CDR3: CASSKQGVQPQHF

J: TRBJ1-5
size: NA
D: TRBD1
V: TRBV5-6
DNA: TGTGCCAGCAGCAAGACAGGGGGTCAGCCCCAGCATTTT
CDR3: CASSKTGGQPQHF

J: TRBJ2-7
size: NA
D: NA
V: TRBV2
DNA: TGTGCCAGCAGTAGCGTGACAGCCTACGAGCAGTACTTC
CDR3: CASSSVTAYEQYF

J: TRBJ2-3
size: NA
D: NA
V: TRBV3-1/TRBV3-2
DNA: TGTGCCAGCAGCCAAGAAGTTAGCGGTGGCACAGATACGCAGTATTTT
CDR3: CASSQEVSGGTDTQYF

J: TRBJ2-1
size: NA
D: NA
V: TRBV15
DNA: TGTGCCACCAGCAGCGGGGGTGACTCGCACGAGCAGTTCTTC
CDR3: CATSSGGDSHEQFF

J: TRBJ1-4
size: few
D: NA
V: TRBV5-4
DNA: TGTGCCAGCAGCTTGTCCCTTAGGGGTGAAAAACTGTTTTTT
CDR3: CASSLSLRGEKLFF

J: TRBJ1-1
size: NA
D: NA
V: TRBV19
DNA: TGTGCCAGTATGTCCGGGATTATGAACACTGAAGCTTTCTTT
CDR3: CASMSGIMNTEAFF

J: TRBJ1-4
size: NA
D: TRBD1
V: TRBV4-2
DNA: TGTGCCAGCAGCCAAGGACAGGGTGGGGGAGAAAAACTGTTTTTT
CDR3: CASSQGQGGGEKLFF

J: TRBJ1-1
size: NA
D: NA
V: TRBV7-9
DNA: TGTGCCAGCAGCTTAGAATTGACAGCCACTGAAGCTTTCTTT
CDR3: CASSLELTATEAFF

J: TRBJ2-7
size: NA
D: NA
V: TRBV2
DNA: TGTGCCAGCAGTGAAGCAGCGAACTACGAGCAGTACTTC
CDR3: CASSEAANYEQYF

J: TRBJ1-2
size: NA
D: TRBD1
V: TRBV6-6
DNA: TGTGCCAGCAGGGGGCAGGGGGATGGCTACACCTTC
CDR3: CASRGQGDGYTF

J: TRBJ2-1
size: once
D: TRBD2
V: TRBV7-9
DNA: TGTGCCAGCAGCTTAAGAGGCCTAGCGGGCCACAATGAGCAGTTCTTC
CDR3: CASSLRGLAGHNEQFF

J: TRBJ2-5
size: NA
D: NA
V: TRBV18
DNA: TGTGCCAGCTCACCTCCACAGATCCAAGAGACCCAGTACTTC
CDR3: CASSPPQIQETQYF

J: TRBJ1-1
size: once
D: NA
V: TRBV11-2
DNA: TGTGCCAGCAGAAAGACGGGGAACACTGAAGCTTTCTTT
CDR3: CASRKTGNTEAFF

J: TRBJ1-5
size: NA
D: TRBD1
V: TRBV28
DNA: TGTGCCAGCAGTTTAGCGGACAGGGGGCATCAGCCCCAGCATTTT
CDR3: CASSLADRGHQPQHF

J: TRBJ1-3
size: NA
D: NA
V: TRBV2
DNA: TGTGCCAGCAGTGGAGGGTTCCCTGGAAACACCATATATTTT
CDR3: CASSGGFPGNTIYF

J: TRBJ1-3
size: once
D: NA
V: TRBV6-5
DNA: TGTGCCAGCAGTACGACAGGTCCGGACACCATATATTTT
CDR3: CASSTTGPDTIYF

J: TRBJ2-5
size: once
D: NA
V: TRBV27
DNA: TGTGCCAGCAGTTCCCCAGGAGAGACCCAGTACTTC
CDR3: CASSSPGETQYF

J: TRBJ2-1
size: NA
D: TRBD2
V: TRBV11-3
DNA: TGTGCCAGCAGCACACGGGGGGGCCCCAACAATGAGCAGTTCTTC
CDR3: CASSTRGGPNNEQFF

J: TRBJ2-5
size: NA
D: NA
V: TRBV5-6
DNA: TGTGCCAGCAGCTTGCCGTCTTCAGAGACCCAGTACTTC
CDR3: CASSLPSSETQYF

J: TRBJ2-7
size: NA
D: TRBD2
V: TRBV19
DNA: TGTGCCAGTAGTAACTCCGCTCTAGCGGCCTCCTACGAGCAGTACTTC
CDR3: CASSNSALAASYEQYF

J: TRBJ2-7
size: NA
D: NA
V: TRBV11-2
DNA: TGTGCCAGCAGGGGGCTCAGGGGGGCCTACGAGCAGTACTTC
CDR3: CASRGLRGAYEQYF

J: TRBJ2-7
size: NA
D: TRBD1
V: TRBV27
DNA: TGTGCCAGCAGCGGTGCAGGGGGCTACGAGCAGTACTTC
CDR3: CASSGAGGYEQYF